The clone carrying this TCR beta chain has a handful of counts. The antigen is unknown. The sample originates from a study of T cells after yellow fever vaccination. About the study: Preparation used SMART-Seq v4 Ultra Low Input for the low-cell-number fractions. Study-wide results and limits: A secondary response was less intense yet reached its peak sooner, at day 5 versus 15.

5'RACE template switching generated TCR cDNA, adding a universal primer site and UMIs. A single record per CDR3 protein comes from TCRdb applying MiXCR to the 5' RACE reads. The sample has around 300,000 distinct CDR3 sequences, over 10% seen once; the top ten hold roughly 0.5%. With V trimmed by 4 bases and J by 4 bases, 11 bases remained unmatched. The CDR3 extends over 16 amino acids. Germline values: CDR1 SGHRS, CDR2 YFSETQ. The sequencing used CD4+ T cells sorted from PBMCs, collected 45 days after the yellow fever booster vaccination. The origin of this receptor is a man aged 25-45 years who received the YFV17D yellow fever vaccine. V and J are TRBV5-1 and TRBJ1-1; 9 nucleotides match TRBD1. The chain's CDR3 is CASSPGYKTGGTEAFF. CDR3 sequence (DNA): TGCGCCAGCAGCCCCGGATATAAGACAGGGGGCACTGAAGCTTTCTTT.